Listed here are 25 T cell receptor beta chains from one sample, sequenced in a study of blood T cells in healthy people across ages. A J-beta primer mix and a sample-barcoded 5' primer were used in a second PCR of about 6 to 12 cycles. MiXCR, applied by TCRdb to the 5' RACE reads, yields one record per CDR3 protein. The data show about 730,000 distinct CDR3 sequences, 40% to 45% seen once. The sample consisted of blood. The receptors were sampled from a woman aged 55-69 years in good health.

This clonotype was counted between two and nine times. J is TRBJ2-4 and V is TRBV6-5, with D hard to call. The end of the DNA aligns better with TRBJ2-7, so the J call may be wrong. The CDR3 runs to 14 residues. Germline V gives CDR1 MNHEY, CDR2 SVGAGI. For the CDR3, the DNA is TGTGCCAGCAGTTACTCCACCCTAGAATACGAGCAGTACTTC. Its translation is CASSYSTLEYEQYF.

A few counts support this clonotype. DNA of the CDR3: TGTGCCAGTACCCCCGGGACAGCTAGCAATCAGCCCCAGCATTTT. Translated: CASTPGTASNQPQHF. The rearrangement joins TRBV19 to TRBJ1-5; 7 bases match TRBD1. Germline trimming cut 7 bases from V and 0 bases from J; bases unmatched to any gene: 6. From germline, CDR1 is LNHDA and CDR2 SQIVND (reference sequence). This CDR3 contains 15 residues.

This clonotype was picked up many times. The rearrangement links TRBV5-5 to TRBJ2-1; D is uncertain. Germline V lookup: CDR1 SGHKS, CDR2 YYEKEE (reference sequence). This CDR3 has 14 residues. Trimming pared 1 base from V and 5 bases from J, leaving 10 bases between. CDR3 sequence: CASSLLWQDNEQFF. CDR3 sequence (DNA): TGTGCCAGCAGCTTGTTATGGCAAGACAATGAGCAGTTCTTC.

Only a few counts were recorded for this clonotype. The chain has TRBV7-2 and TRBJ2-1; no clear D gene. V gave up 1 base and J gave up 10 bases, with 8 bases separating them. The CDR3 sequence is 12 residues long. The germline V gene has CDR1 SGHTA and CDR2 FQGNSA. CDR3 residues: CASSLGLLEQFF. The CDR3 nucleotides are TGTGCCAGCAGCTTAGGGCTCCTCGAGCAGTTCTTC.

In its sample, this clonotype was seen a few times. The chain joins TRBV4-2 to TRBJ1-1, with unresolved D. Trimming left V 0 bases short and J 1 base short, with 6 bases between. Germline V gene lookup returns CDR1 LGHNA and CDR2 YNFKEQ. The CDR3 extends over 14 amino acids. The CDR3 loop reads CASSQDPENTEAFF. CDR3 nucleotides: TGTGCCAGCAGCCAAGACCCAGAGAACACTGAAGCTTTCTTT.

This clonotype was picked up a small number of times. A single base separates this from a much larger clone, so it may be a read error. V and J are TRBV9 and TRBJ2-7; perhaps TRBD1 as D (6 bases). This CDR3 comprises 15 residues. From germline, CDR1 is SGDLS and CDR2 YYNGEE. Trimming shortened V by 3 bases and J by 0 bases, and 13 bases separated the two germline ends. The CDR3 region has the DNA TGTGCCAGCAGCGCACACCGGGACAACTCCTACGAGCAGTACTTC. Its translation: CASSAHRDNSYEQYF. The whole variable domain, filled in from reference TRBV9 and TRBJ2-7, reads DSGVTQTPKHLITATGQRVTLRCSPRSGDLSVYWYQQSLDQGLQFLIQYYNGEERAKGNILERFSAQQFPDLHSELNLSSLELGDSALYFCASSAHRDNSYEQYFGPGTRLTVT.

This clonotype was counted a few times. The CDR3 region is CASSILTGLEEKLFF. Written as DNA, the CDR3 is TGTGCCAGCAGCATTCTGACAGGGTTGGAGGAAAAACTGTTTTTT. The chain uses TRBV7-9 and TRBJ1-4, with 7 bases matching TRBD1. The CDR3 is made up of 15 amino acids. CDR1 SEHNR and CDR2 FQNEAQ come from the germline V gene (reference sequence). J was trimmed by 8 bases and V by 5 bases; bases with no gene match: 11.

The CDR3 here is CSALGLAGVMSIQYF. CDR3 DNA sequence: TGCAGTGCCTTGGGACTAGCGGGAGTGATGAGCATTCAGTACTTC. The chain is built from TRBV20-1 and TRBJ2-4; the match to TRBD2 covers 14 bases. CDR1 and CDR2 from the germline V gene are DFQATT and SNEGSKA (reference sequence). The junction had 10 bases not matched to a gene; V was cut back by 6 bases and J by 9 bases. This CDR3 contains 15 residues.

The CDR3 DNA is TGCAGTGTTAAAGGGCCCATAGCGACAGATACGCAGTATTTT. Its protein product is CSVKGPIATDTQYF. The V and J genes are TRBV20-1 and TRBJ2-3; D may be TRBD2 (5 bases). V was shortened by 7 bases and J by 3 bases, with 17 bases between the two germline ends. The CDR3 totals 14 residues. Germline CDR1 DFQATT, CDR2 SNEGSKA (reference sequence).

In this sample, this clonotype turned up many times. CDR3 bases: TGTGCCAGCACCTCAGGGTATATGGTCAATGAGCAGTTCTTC. Its protein is CASTSGYMVNEQFF. This chain connects TRBV2 to TRBJ2-1; D possibly corresponds to TRBD1 (5 bases). V lost 7 bases to trimming and J lost 6 bases, with 16 bases between them. This CDR3 contains 14 residues. Germline loops: CDR1 SNHLY, CDR2 FYNNEI.

This clonotype has ten or more counts. This chain joins TRBV6-9 and TRBJ2-7; 7 bases map to TRBD2. V dropped 10 bases and J dropped 2; count of bases not matched to a gene: 8. CDR3 size: 13 residues. Germline V gene sequence: CDR1 MNHGY, CDR2 SVAAGI. This CDR3 is CATAGTKTYEQYF. Here the CDR3 DNA reads TGTGCCACCGCCGGGACTAAGACCTACGAGCAGTACTTC.

The chain carries TRBV6-6 and TRBJ2-7, with TRBD2 as a possible D gene (6 bases). The CDR3 length is 14 residues. Trimming removed 8 bases at V and 1 base at J, with 15 bases between. Germline V CDR1 and CDR2: MNHNY, SVGAGI (reference sequence). The CDR3 DNA sequence: TGTGCCAGCGGGGGGACTGGCCAATCCTACGAGCAGTACTTC. Translated, it gives CASGGTGQSYEQYF.

A word on this clonotype: This may stem from a read error, because a much larger clone lies one nucleotide away. This chain connects TRBV20-1 to TRBJ2-3; TRBD2 matches at 11 bases. This CDR3 comprises 14 residues. V trimming: 5 bases; J trimming: 6 bases; junction bases outside the gene matches: 7. Germline V gives CDR1 DFQATT, CDR2 SNEGSKA (reference sequence). The CDR3 protein is CSADVAGGPDTQYF. CDR3 DNA: TGCAGTGCTGACGTAGCGGGAGGGCCGGATACGCAGTATTTT.

CDR3 sequence: CASSLAAGGGTEAFF. In DNA form, the CDR3 reads TGCGCCAGCAGCTTGGCCGCGGGGGGGGGAACTGAAGCTTTCTTT. This chain links TRBV5-1 with TRBJ1-1; D is perhaps TRBD1 (5 bases). Per the germline V gene, CDR1 is SGHRS and CDR2 is YFSETQ. This CDR3 spans 15 amino acids. V dropped 0 bases and J dropped 5 bases, with 14 bases sitting between them.

The chain recombines TRBV27 with TRBJ2-2; perhaps TRBD2 as D (5 bases). In germline, CDR1 is MNHEY, CDR2 SMNVEV (reference sequence). The V end was cut by 6 bases, the J end by 13 bases, with 21 bases between. The CDR3 contains 14 residues. The CDR3 loop is CASSPRTGIFGLFF. As DNA, the CDR3 is TGTGCCAGCAGCCCCAGGACGGGGATTTTTGGGCTGTTTTTT.

This clonotype was seen a few times. V and J are TRBV7-9 and TRBJ2-7; D gene unclear. The germline gives CDR1 SEHNR, CDR2 FQNEAQ (reference sequence). Trimming pared 3 bases from V and 4 bases from J, leaving 4 bases between. This CDR3 has 11 amino acids. The CDR3 nucleotides read TGTGCCAGCAGCTTCGCGTACGAGCAGTACTTC. Encoded protein: CASSFAYEQYF.

This clonotype was seen more than once but under ten times. This chain joins TRBV5-1 and TRBJ1-1; D is undetermined. V lost 0 bases, J lost 1 base, and 13 bases lay in between. The CDR3 sequence is 16 residues long. Germline CDR1 is SGHRS and CDR2 is YFSETQ. Here the CDR3 DNA reads TGCGCCAGCAGCTTGGGGGCGGCGACACCGAACACTGAAGCTTTCTTT. Its translation is CASSLGAATPNTEAFF.

V is TRBV4-2 and J is TRBJ2-5; D ambiguous. Trimming took off 0 bases at V and 2 bases at J, with 13 bases between the two ends. Per the germline V gene, CDR1 is LGHNA and CDR2 is YNFKEQ. The CDR3 contains 16 residues. The CDR3 coding sequence is TGTGCCAGCAGCCAAGATGGCACACCTAGACAAGAGACCCAGTACTTC. Protein product: CASSQDGTPRQETQYF.

There are a few counts of this clonotype. One junction end does not reproduce the germline sequence, and a read error may be involved. Here the CDR3 reads CASGFYSSYEQYF. CDR3 in DNA: TGTGCCAGCGGTTTTTATAGCTCCTACGAGCAGTACTTC. The chain carries TRBV27 and TRBJ2-7; D gene unclear. This CDR3 spans 13 amino acids. Germline CDR1 MNHEY, CDR2 SMNVEV (reference sequence).

This clonotype was detected only once. The V gene is TRBV7-8, the J gene TRBJ2-5; D gene unclear. Germline V gives CDR1 SGHVS, CDR2 FQNEAQ. Trimming left V 5 bases short and J 3 bases short, with 19 bases between. The CDR3 runs to 16 residues. This chain's CDR3 is CASSIPPMGNEETQYF. CDR3 DNA sequence: TGTGCCAGCAGCATACCCCCGATGGGAAACGAAGAGACCCAGTACTTC. The complete variable domain, with remaining parts taken from reference TRBV7-8 and TRBJ2-5, reads GAGVSQSPRYKVAKRGQDVALRCDPISGHVSLFWYQQALGQGPEFLTYFQNEAQLDKSGLPSDRFFAERPEGSVSTLKIQRTQQEDSAVYLCASSIPPMGNEETQYFGPGTRLLVL.

This clonotype was counted only a few times. This sequence joins TRBV29-1 and TRBJ2-7, with D hard to call. The CDR3 sequence is 12 residues long. The V gene lost 4 bases and the J gene lost 7 bases, with 14 bases spanning the gap. The germline V gene has CDR1 SQVTM and CDR2 ANQGSEA. The CDR3 is CSVVRTNNEQYF. The CDR3 nucleotides read TGCAGCGTTGTCAGAACCAACAATGAGCAGTACTTC.

The genes are TRBV28 and TRBJ1-6; D might be TRBD1 (5 bases). This CDR3 is 14 amino acids long. The germline V gene encodes CDR1 MDHEN and CDR2 SYDVKM. V was clipped by 6 bases and J by 8 bases, with 14 bases between them. In DNA form, the CDR3 reads TGTGCCAGCAGGGATGGGGCTTTGGATTCACCCCTCCACTTT. Amino acids: CASRDGALDSPLHF.

V gene TRBV7-2 combines with J gene TRBJ2-3; 10 bases line up with TRBD2. The CDR3 has 18 residues. The ends lost 3 bases at V and 5 bases at J; junction bases unmatched: 14. Germline V lookup: CDR1 SGHTA, CDR2 FQGNSA. The CDR3 region is CASSFSFSAGGPQDTQYF. Here the CDR3 DNA reads TGTGCCAGCAGCTTTTCATTTTCAGCGGGAGGGCCACAAGATACGCAGTATTTT.

The gene calls are TRBV18 and TRBJ2-3; TRBD1 matches 9 bases. CDR3 length: 15 residues. The ends lost 4 bases at V and 10 bases at J; junction bases unmatched: 12. Germline CDR1 is KGHSH and CDR2 is LQKENI. For the CDR3, the DNA is TGTGCCAGCTCACGACAGGGGGATTTGAAGTTGTCGCAGTATTTT. It is translated as CASSRQGDLKLSQYF.

V is TRBV7-2 and J is TRBJ2-7; a possible D gene is TRBD2 (6 bases). The V end lost 4 bases, the J end lost 1 base, and 11 bases lay between the germline ends. Germline lookup yields CDR1 SGHTA and CDR2 FQGNSA. The length of the CDR3 is 14 residues. The CDR3 sequence: CASSWGVESYEQYF. As DNA, the CDR3 is TGTGCCAGCAGCTGGGGGGTCGAGTCCTACGAGCAGTACTTC.